This T cell receptor beta chain was documented in a study of graft-versus-host responses after intestinal transplantation. Study findings and constraints: An association linked early post-transplant HvG declines with peak circulating GvH clone levels. Within the allografts of patients who had graft-donor T cell macrochimerism, graft-versus-host to host-versus-graft clonal ratios were high. Present in recipient marrow, GvH clones included some that appeared first in ileum or blood.

After removal of 1 base from V and 3 bases from J, the junction contained 1 base not matched to a gene. The CDR3 covers 14 residues. Germline CDR1 and CDR2: LGHNA and YSLEER. As for this clone: Its antigen remains unknown.

The method was immunoSEQ multiplex PCR; TCRdb's version includes in-frame clones alone and lacks a portion of them. The sample yields roughly 93,000 clones, under 95% seen once. The chain combines TRBV4-3 with TRBJ2-7, with 9 bases identical to TRBD1. The sample here was unstimulated CD8+ T cells sorted from spleen or lymph node cells, taken before transplant. This receptor was taken from a human donor who was the organ donor for an intestinal transplant. CDR3 residues: CASSQGGQGYEQYF. In DNA, the CDR3 is TGCGCCAGCAGCCAAGGGGGACAGGGCTACGAGCAGTACTTC.